This TCR beta chain stems from a study of a mutant IDH1 vaccine in newly diagnosed glioma. The time point: week 23, last vaccination. Vaccine doses each comprised 300 ug of mutant IDH1 20-mer peptide, with topical imiquimod. This clone showed up just once. Its specificity is unknown. Germline assignment: CDR1 LNHDA and CDR2 SQIVND (reference sequence). The length of the CDR3 is 16 residues. With V trimmed by 8 bases and J by 6 bases, 17 bases remained unmatched. Generated by immunoSEQ multiplex PCR, the TCRdb table keeps only in-frame clones and is missing some. The repertoire consists of roughly 51,000 clones, with 81% occurring once and the leading ten covering roughly 8.4%.

Sequences were derived from PBMCs, sampled from a glioma patient whose treatment included an IDH1 peptide vaccine. The chain is built from TRBV19 and TRBJ1-1, with 8 positions matching TRBD1. This receptor was identified in a woman aged 40 to 50 with glioma. Some clones in this sample may be carry-over from other donors' samples. CDR3 in amino acids: CASRSTGAAVHAEAFF. DNA for the CDR3: TGTGCCAGTCGGTCGACAGGGGCGGCGGTACACGCTGAAGCTTTCTTT.